Below are 27 T cell receptor beta chains sequenced from a single sample in a study of identical twins. Each CDR3 protein is one row after TCRdb ran MiXCR on the 5' RACE reads. Of 350,000 to 600,000 distinct CDR3 sequences in the sample, around 14% were seen once. The sample also formed part of further work on yellow fever vaccine responses in identical twins.

The sample consisted of CD4+ T cells sorted from blood. These receptors were obtained from a woman between 18 and 29 years old in good health.

The sample holds many counts of this clonotype. This sequence joins TRBV7-8 and TRBJ2-3; weak D call: TRBD2 (7 bases). The CDR3 extends over 15 amino acids. The germline V gene encodes CDR1 SGHVS and CDR2 FQNEAQ. The V and J ends lost 4 bases and 2 bases respectively, with 13 bases between them. For the CDR3, the DNA is TGTGCCAGCAGCTACCGGGGGGCAACCACAGATACGCAGTATTTT. This codes for CASSYRGATTDTQYF. Complete variable domain (other parts from reference TRBV7-8 and TRBJ2-3): GAGVSQSPRYKVAKRGQDVALRCDPISGHVSLFWYQQALGQGPEFLTYFQNEAQLDKSGLPSDRFFAERPEGSVSTLKIQRTQQEDSAVYLCASSYRGATTDTQYFGPGTRLTVL.

The chain employs TRBV6-5 and TRBJ2-1; D is undetermined. The germline V gene has CDR1 MNHEY and CDR2 SVGAGI. Between the trimmed V and J ends, which lost 5 bases and 8 bases, there was a span of 10 bases. CDR3 size: 12 residues. The CDR3 loop is CASSRTGYEQFF. The DNA for the CDR3 is TGTGCCAGCAGTCGCACGGGCTATGAGCAGTTCTTC.

The chain links TRBV7-9 to TRBJ2-7, with 8 bases aligning to TRBD2. CDR1 and CDR2 from the germline V gene are SEHNR and FQNEAQ (reference sequence). With 5 bases clipped from V and 3 bases from J, the junction kept 6 bases outside the gene matches. This CDR3 spans 14 amino acids. Here the CDR3 reads CASSPGGEVYEQYF. The CDR3, as DNA: TGTGCCAGCAGCCCCGGGGGGGAAGTCTACGAGCAGTACTTC.

The chain uses TRBV7-8 and TRBJ2-7; D is unresolved. Germline V gene lookup returns CDR1 SGHVS and CDR2 FQNEAQ. The CDR3 has 16 residues. V lost 1 base and J 6 bases, leaving 19 bases between the germline ends. The CDR3 DNA sequence: TGTGCCAGCAGCTTAGACCATCTACCCCCCAGCGTCGAGCAGTACTTC. Amino acid sequence: CASSLDHLPPSVEQYF.

There are a few counts of this clonotype. V and J are TRBV3-1 and TRBJ2-1; D is unresolved. Germline V gene data show CDR1 as LGHDT and CDR2 as YNNKEL (reference sequence). This CDR3 has 14 residues. V dropped 2 bases and J dropped 8 bases, with 13 bases sitting between them. The CDR3 loop reads CASSQSRESHEQFF. The CDR3 DNA sequence: TGTGCCAGCAGCCAATCTCGTGAAAGCCATGAGCAGTTCTTC.

The rearrangement uses TRBV27 and TRBJ2-5; possibly TRBD1 for D (6 bases). The CDR3 runs to 13 residues. Trimming shortened V by 6 bases and J by 7 bases, and 15 bases separated the two germline ends. Germline V gives CDR1 MNHEY, CDR2 SMNVEV (reference sequence). The chain's CDR3 is CASSFRQGGTQYF. CDR3 bases: TGTGCCAGCAGCTTTCGGCAAGGGGGGACCCAGTACTTC.

V and J are TRBV3-1 and TRBJ2-3; D may be TRBD1 or TRBD2 (6 bases each). The length of the CDR3 is 15 residues. Germline assignment: CDR1 LGHDT and CDR2 YNNKEL (reference sequence). V was trimmed by 5 bases and J by 0 bases, leaving 12 bases between them. CDR3 protein: CASSDGGVSTDTQYF. DNA of the CDR3: TGTGCCAGCAGCGACGGGGGCGTTAGCACAGATACGCAGTATTTT.

V usage is TRBV20-1 and J usage is TRBJ2-5; possibly TRBD2 for D (5 bases). The germline CDR1 and CDR2 sequences are DFQATT and SNEGSKA (reference sequence). The CDR3 spans 12 residues. The V gene lost 0 bases and the J gene lost 4 bases, with 6 bases spanning the gap. The CDR3 sequence is CSARDAGETQYF. The DNA for the CDR3 is TGCAGTGCTAGAGACGCGGGAGAGACCCAGTACTTC.

The gene calls are TRBV12-3 or TRBV12-4 and TRBJ2-3, with 13 nucleotides matching TRBD2. This CDR3 comprises 18 residues. V shed 2 bases and J 1 base; nucleotides not matched to a gene: 6. CDR3 bases: TGTGCCAGCAGTTTATGGACTAGCGGGAGCGGTGGCACAGATACGCAGTATTTT. As protein: CASSLWTSGSGGTDTQYF.

This clonotype was counted a few times. The chain links TRBV5-1 to TRBJ2-7; 10 bases line up with TRBD2. The germline V gene has CDR1 SGHRS and CDR2 YFSETQ. V was pared by 4 bases and J by 2 bases, with 9 bases of the junction left unmatched. CDR3 length: 16 amino acids. CDR3 in DNA: TGCGCCAGCAGCGCCACCGGGACTAGCGCAACCTACGAGCAGTACTTC. Translation: CASSATGTSATYEQYF.

This clonotype appeared a few times. This chain connects TRBV6-1 to TRBJ1-5; 9 bases line up with TRBD1. Germline V lookup: CDR1 MNHNS, CDR2 SASEGT. The CDR3 runs to 15 residues. The junction had 2 bases not matched to a gene; V was cut back by 4 bases and J by 1 base. CDR3 nucleotides: TGTGCCAGCAGTGTAACAGGGGGCAGCAATCAGCCCCAGCATTTT. Its protein is CASSVTGGSNQPQHF.

In this sample, this clonotype turned up a few times. The gene calls are TRBV7-9 and TRBJ1-1; D may be TRBD1 (6 bases). Germline V gene data show CDR1 as SEHNR and CDR2 as FQNEAQ (reference sequence). The length of the CDR3 is 15 residues. V dropped 4 bases and J dropped 4 bases, with 16 bases sitting between them. CDR3 sequence (DNA): TGTGCCAGCAGCTCTACGGACAGCCCCTCCACTGAAGCTTTCTTT. Amino acid sequence: CASSSTDSPSTEAFF.

This clonotype was observed at least ten times. CDR3: CSARDTGGYTGELFF. The CDR3 DNA reads TGCAGTGCTAGAGATACGGGGGGCTACACCGGGGAGCTGTTTTTT. The chain joins TRBV20-1 to TRBJ2-2; a weak D match, TRBD2 (7 bases). The germline V and J ends were trimmed by 0 bases and 3 bases, with 11 bases remaining between them. CDR1 is DFQATT, CDR2 SNEGSKA, per germline (reference sequence). The CDR3 totals 15 residues.

The V gene is TRBV3-1, the J gene TRBJ2-7; no reliable D call. Per the germline V gene, CDR1 is LGHDT and CDR2 is YNNKEL (reference sequence). The CDR3 consists of 12 residues. V lost 0 bases and J 7 bases, leaving 7 bases between the germline ends. CDR3 bases: TGTGCCAGCAGCCAAGAATTGGGGGAGCAGTACTTC. It is translated as CASSQELGEQYF.

This chain joins TRBV12-3 or TRBV12-4 and TRBJ1-1; D remains unclear. This CDR3 comprises 16 residues. The ends were cut back, 2 bases at V and 4 bases at J, with 17 bases in the middle. CDR3 amino acids: CASSLMVGPEGTEAFF. The CDR3 DNA reads TGTGCCAGCAGTTTAATGGTTGGGCCCGAGGGCACTGAAGCTTTCTTT.

The chain couples TRBV6-2 or TRBV6-3 to TRBJ1-2; D is unresolved. The CDR3 length is 14 residues. Trimming took 1 base from V and 3 from J, leaving 9 bases between them. Germline V CDR1 and CDR2: MNHEY, SVGEGT. For the CDR3, the DNA is TGTGCCAGCAGTTACTGGGAAACAGACTATGGCTACACCTTC. Translating it yields CASSYWETDYGYTF.

As concerns this clonotype: A much larger clone lies one base from this, so it may be a read error. This chain connects TRBV12-3 or TRBV12-4 to TRBJ2-3; D may be TRBD1 (6 bases). The CDR3 has 14 amino acids. Trimming removed 10 bases at V and 4 bases at J, with 18 bases between. The chain's CDR3 is CANNTGSGSDTQYF. CDR3 DNA: TGTGCCAACAATACAGGGTCGGGGTCAGATACGCAGTATTTT.

This clonotype was found a few times. V and J are TRBV18 and TRBJ2-7, with TRBD1 matching 8 bases. CDR1 is KGHSH and CDR2 is LQKENI in the germline V gene. The CDR3 totals 16 residues. J gave up 0 bases and V 3 bases, and 7 bases lay outside the gene matches. The DNA for the CDR3 is TGTGCCAGCTCACCGCTGGACAGGGCCCTCTCCTACGAGCAGTACTTC. It codes for CASSPLDRALSYEQYF.

This clonotype was detected only a few times. The chain combines TRBV2 with TRBJ1-2; TRBD1 aligns across 7 bases. CDR3 length equals 13 residues. The V segment lost 6 bases and the J segment 5 bases; nucleotides outside the gene matches: 6. Germline CDR1 and CDR2: SNHLY and FYNNEI. In DNA, the CDR3 is TGTGCCAGCAGCGGACAGGAGGGGTATGGCTACACCTTC. Its protein is CASSGQEGYGYTF.

In this sample, this clonotype turned up a few times. The V gene is TRBV6-1, the J gene TRBJ2-5; TRBD1 matches at 10 bases. J lost 1 base, V lost 5 bases, and 4 bases had no gene match. The CDR3 is 15 amino acids. Germline-derived CDR1 and CDR2 are MNHNS and SASEGT. CDR3 nucleotides: TGTGCCAGCAGTCGGACAGGGGGTATCCAAGAGACCCAGTACTTC. As protein: CASSRTGGIQETQYF.

The table lists this clonotype with a few counts. V gene TRBV3-1 combines with J gene TRBJ2-7, with D perhaps TRBD2 (5 bases). This CDR3 region has 12 residues. The germline V gene encodes CDR1 LGHDT and CDR2 YNNKEL (reference sequence). V was cut by 3 bases and J by 5 bases, with 8 bases left in between. CDR3 DNA: TGTGCCAGCAGCCAGGGGAGCCACGAGCAGTACTTC. Amino acid sequence: CASSQGSHEQYF.

To note about this clonotype: A much larger clone lies a single base off, so this may be a read error. This chain connects TRBV2 to TRBJ2-1; TRBD2 matches at 13 bases. The CDR3 is 15 amino acids. The germline V gene encodes CDR1 SNHLY and CDR2 FYNNEI. Trimming took 7 bases from V and 9 from J; bases not matched to a gene: 9. The CDR3 loop reads CASKGLAGKTGEQFF. CDR3 nucleotides: TGTGCCAGCAAGGGACTAGCGGGGAAGACGGGTGAGCAGTTCTTC.

This clonotype was seen only a few times. The chain combines TRBV29-1 with TRBJ2-4; D might be TRBD2 (6 bases). The V gene's germline CDR1 is SQVTM and CDR2 ANQGSEA. V shed 0 bases and J shed 4 bases, with 13 bases lying between them. The CDR3 loop spans 15 amino acids. CDR3 in amino acids: CSVEDWSSAKNIQYF. In DNA form, the CDR3 reads TGCAGCGTTGAAGATTGGTCTAGCGCAAAAAACATTCAGTACTTC.

The CDR3 here is CSARVVGQGSEQFF. As DNA, the CDR3 is TGCAGTGCTAGAGTAGTGGGACAGGGGAGTGAGCAGTTCTTC. The chain links TRBV20-1 to TRBJ2-1; 10 bases line up with TRBD1. V lost 1 base, J lost 9 bases, and 6 bases stayed unmatched. This CDR3 has 14 residues. The germline V gene has CDR1 DFQATT and CDR2 SNEGSKA (reference sequence).

This clonotype appeared a few times. The chain is built from TRBV4-2 and TRBJ2-7, with 9 nucleotides matching TRBD2. Germline assignment: CDR1 LGHNA and CDR2 YNFKEQ. The length of the CDR3 is 18 residues. Trimming cost V 0 bases and J 7 bases; bases outside gene matches: 16. The CDR3 here is CASSQDSVGAGGRGEQYF. DNA of the CDR3: TGTGCCAGCAGCCAAGATTCCGTGGGAGCGGGAGGCCGCGGGGAGCAGTACTTC.

This clonotype showed up many times. The V gene is TRBV12-3 or TRBV12-4, the J gene TRBJ2-1; TRBD1 matches 9 bases. Trimming took 6 bases from V and 7 from J; bases not matched to a gene: 10. This CDR3 has 15 residues. The CDR3 loop reads CASSTGTGQTNEQFF. CDR3 nucleotides: TGTGCCAGCAGCACCGGGACAGGGCAGACAAATGAGCAGTTCTTC.

This clonotype was counted between two and nine times. The rearrangement uses TRBV11-3 and TRBJ2-7; 8 bases match TRBD2. The CDR3 runs 14 residues. Germline CDR1 SGHNT, CDR2 YENEEA. With V trimmed by 2 bases and J by 7 bases, 7 bases remained unmatched. The CDR3 sequence is CASSLRGGNGEQYF. The CDR3 DNA follows: TGTGCCAGCAGCTTACGGGGGGGGAACGGGGAGCAGTACTTC.